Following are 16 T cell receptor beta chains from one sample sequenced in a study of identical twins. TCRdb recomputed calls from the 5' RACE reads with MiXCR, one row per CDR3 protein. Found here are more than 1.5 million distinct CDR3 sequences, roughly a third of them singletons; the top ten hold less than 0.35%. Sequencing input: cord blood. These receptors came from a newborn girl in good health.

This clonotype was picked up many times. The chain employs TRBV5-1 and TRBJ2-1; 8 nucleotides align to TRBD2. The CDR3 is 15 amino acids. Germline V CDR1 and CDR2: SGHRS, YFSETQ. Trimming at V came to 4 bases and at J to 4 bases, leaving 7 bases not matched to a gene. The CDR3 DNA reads TGCGCCAGCAGCCCCAGAGGGACTAGTTACAATGAGCAGTTCTTC. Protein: CASSPRGTSYNEQFF. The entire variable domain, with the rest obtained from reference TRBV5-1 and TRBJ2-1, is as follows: KAGVTQTPRYLIKTRGQQVTLSCSPISGHRSVSWYQQTPGQGLQFLFEYFSETQRNKGNFPGRFSGRQFSNSRSEMNVSTLELGDSALYLCASSPRGTSYNEQFFGPGTRLTVL.

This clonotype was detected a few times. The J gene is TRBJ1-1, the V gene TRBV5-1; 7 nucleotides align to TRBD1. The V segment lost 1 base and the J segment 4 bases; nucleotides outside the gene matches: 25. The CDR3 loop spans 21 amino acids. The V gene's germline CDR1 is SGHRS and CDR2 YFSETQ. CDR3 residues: CASSLCRGPSGGHTVGTEAFF. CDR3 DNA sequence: TGCGCCAGCAGCTTGTGTAGGGGGCCGTCCGGGGGTCACACAGTCGGCACTGAAGCTTTCTTT.

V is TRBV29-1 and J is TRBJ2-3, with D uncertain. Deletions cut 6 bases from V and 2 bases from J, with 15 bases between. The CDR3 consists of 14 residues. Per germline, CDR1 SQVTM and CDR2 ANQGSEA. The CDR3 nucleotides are TGCAGCGTCTGCCACTACGTAGACACAGATACGCAGTATTTT. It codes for CSVCHYVDTDTQYF.

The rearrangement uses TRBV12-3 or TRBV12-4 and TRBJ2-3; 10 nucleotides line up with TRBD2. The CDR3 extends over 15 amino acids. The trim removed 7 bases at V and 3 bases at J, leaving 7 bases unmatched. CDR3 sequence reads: CASTPRTSGTDTQYF. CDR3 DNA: TGTGCCAGCACCCCGCGGACTAGCGGTACAGATACGCAGTATTTT.

The CDR3 is CSAAPRQGGNTEAFF. The DNA of the CDR3 is TGCAGTGCTGCCCCTCGACAGGGAGGGAACACTGAAGCTTTCTTT. The rearrangement uses TRBV20-1 and TRBJ1-1; 7 bases align to TRBD1. Germline V gene sequence: CDR1 DFQATT, CDR2 SNEGSKA (reference sequence). The CDR3 runs to 15 residues. V lost 5 bases and J lost 1; bases outside the gene matches: 10.

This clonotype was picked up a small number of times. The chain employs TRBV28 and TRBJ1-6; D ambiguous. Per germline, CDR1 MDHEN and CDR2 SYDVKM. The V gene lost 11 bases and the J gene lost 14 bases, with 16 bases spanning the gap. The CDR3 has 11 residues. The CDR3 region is CAASFRDTLHF. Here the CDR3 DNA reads TGTGCCGCCTCGTTCCGGGATACCCTCCACTTT.

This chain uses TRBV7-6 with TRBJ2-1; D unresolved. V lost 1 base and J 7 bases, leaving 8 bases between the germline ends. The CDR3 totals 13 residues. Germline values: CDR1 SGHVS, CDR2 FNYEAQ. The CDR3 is CASSLGQENEQFF. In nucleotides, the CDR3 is TGTGCCAGCAGCTTAGGTCAGGAGAATGAGCAGTTCTTC.

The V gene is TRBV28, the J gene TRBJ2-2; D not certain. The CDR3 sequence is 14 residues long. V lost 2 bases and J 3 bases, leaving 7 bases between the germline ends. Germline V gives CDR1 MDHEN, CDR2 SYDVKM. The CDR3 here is CASSLRQYTGELFF. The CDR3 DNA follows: TGTGCCAGCAGTTTACGGCAGTACACCGGGGAGCTGTTTTTT. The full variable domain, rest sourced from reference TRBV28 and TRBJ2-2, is DVKVTQSSRYLVKRTGEKVFLECVQDMDHENMFWYRQDPGLGLRLIYFSYDVKMKEKGDIPEGYSVSREKKERFSLILESASTNQTSMYLCASSLRQYTGELFFGEGSRLTVL.

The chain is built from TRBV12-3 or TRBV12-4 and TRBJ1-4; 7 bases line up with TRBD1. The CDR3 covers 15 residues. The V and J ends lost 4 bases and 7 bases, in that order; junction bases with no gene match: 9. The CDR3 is CASSSRPGTAEKLFF. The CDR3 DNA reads TGTGCCAGCAGTTCGAGACCCGGGACAGCTGAAAAACTGTTTTTT.

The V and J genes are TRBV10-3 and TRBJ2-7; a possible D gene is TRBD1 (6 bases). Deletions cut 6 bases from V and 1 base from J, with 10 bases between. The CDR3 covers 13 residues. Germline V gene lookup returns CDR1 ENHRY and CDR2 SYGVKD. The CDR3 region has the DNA TGTGCCATCAGCAGGGGTAAATCCTACGAGCAGTACTTC. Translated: CAISRGKSYEQYF.

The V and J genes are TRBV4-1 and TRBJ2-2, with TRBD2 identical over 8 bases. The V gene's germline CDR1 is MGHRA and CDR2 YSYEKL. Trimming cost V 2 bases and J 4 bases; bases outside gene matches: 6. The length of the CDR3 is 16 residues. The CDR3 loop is CASSQPREGITGELFF. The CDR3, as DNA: TGCGCCAGCAGCCAACCCCGGGAGGGAATCACCGGGGAGCTGTTTTTT.

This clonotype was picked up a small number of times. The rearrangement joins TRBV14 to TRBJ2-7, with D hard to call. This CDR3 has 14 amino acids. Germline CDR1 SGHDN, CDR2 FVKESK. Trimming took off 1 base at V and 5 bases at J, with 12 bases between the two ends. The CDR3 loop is CASSQGLGTDEQYF. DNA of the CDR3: TGTGCCAGCAGCCAAGGGTTAGGTACGGACGAGCAGTACTTC.

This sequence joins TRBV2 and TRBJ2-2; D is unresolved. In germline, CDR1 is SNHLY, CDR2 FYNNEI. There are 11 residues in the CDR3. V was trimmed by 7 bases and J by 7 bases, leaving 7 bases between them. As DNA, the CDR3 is TGTGCCAGCACTGAGGTCGGGGAGCTGTTTTTT. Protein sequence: CASTEVGELFF. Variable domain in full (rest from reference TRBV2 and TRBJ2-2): EPEVTQTPSHQVTQMGQEVILRCVPISNHLYFYWYRQILGQKVEFLVSFYNNEISEKSEIFDDQFSVERPDGSNFTLKIRSTKLEDSAMYFCASTEVGELFFGEGSRLTVL.

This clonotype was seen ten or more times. The CDR3 here is CSAGLAGANEQFF. The CDR3 coding sequence is TGCAGCGCTGGACTAGCGGGAGCCAATGAGCAGTTCTTC. The chain carries TRBV29-1 and TRBJ2-1, with 13 bases identical to TRBD2. The CDR3 extends over 13 amino acids. With 7 bases clipped from V and 6 bases from J, the junction kept 3 bases outside the gene matches. The germline CDR1 and CDR2 sequences are SQVTM and ANQGSEA.

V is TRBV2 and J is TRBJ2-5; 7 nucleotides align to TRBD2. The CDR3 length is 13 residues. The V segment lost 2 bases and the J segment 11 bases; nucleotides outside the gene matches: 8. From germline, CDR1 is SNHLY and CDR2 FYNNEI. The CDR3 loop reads CASSERFSGEQYF. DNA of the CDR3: TGTGCCAGCAGTGAACGGTTCAGCGGGGAACAGTACTTC.

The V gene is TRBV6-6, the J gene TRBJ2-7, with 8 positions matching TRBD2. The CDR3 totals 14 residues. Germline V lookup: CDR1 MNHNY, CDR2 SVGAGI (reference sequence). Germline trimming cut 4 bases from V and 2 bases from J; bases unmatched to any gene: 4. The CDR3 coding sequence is TGTGCCAGCAGTTCCCACGGGAGGGCCTACGAGCAGTACTTC. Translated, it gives CASSSHGRAYEQYF.